This T cell receptor beta chain derives from a study of T cells in Graves' hyperthyroidism and ophthalmopathy. The CDR3 is 14 amino acids. With 5 bases clipped from V and 5 bases from J, the junction kept 5 bases outside the gene matches. The germline V gene has CDR1 SEHNR and CDR2 FQNEAQ (reference sequence). From RNA transcripts, TCR beta CDR3 regions were amplified. RT-PCR in the first round (using the HTBI primer set) targeted the TCR CDR3. TCRdb reprocessed the multiplex PCR reads via MiXCR and lists one record per CDR3 protein. The repertoire includes around 110,000 distinct CDR3 sequences, 15% to 20% of them detected once, and about 42% sits in the top ten. Whole-study results and caveats: Clonotypes that were expanded in thyroid above 0.001 mostly appeared in blood too.

Diagnoses were established using clinical symptoms, serum thyroxine and TRAb, thyroid ultrasound and orbital computed tomography. This clonotype was seen at least ten times. The antigen is unknown. This sequence originates from a woman in her forties or fifties with Graves' hyperthyroidism. The rearrangement uses TRBV7-9 and TRBJ2-5, with 10 nucleotides matching TRBD1. The source material was blood. CDR3 DNA sequence: TGTGCCAGCAGCACGACAGGGGGCGTCGAGACCCAGTACTTC. It translates to CASSTTGGVETQYF.